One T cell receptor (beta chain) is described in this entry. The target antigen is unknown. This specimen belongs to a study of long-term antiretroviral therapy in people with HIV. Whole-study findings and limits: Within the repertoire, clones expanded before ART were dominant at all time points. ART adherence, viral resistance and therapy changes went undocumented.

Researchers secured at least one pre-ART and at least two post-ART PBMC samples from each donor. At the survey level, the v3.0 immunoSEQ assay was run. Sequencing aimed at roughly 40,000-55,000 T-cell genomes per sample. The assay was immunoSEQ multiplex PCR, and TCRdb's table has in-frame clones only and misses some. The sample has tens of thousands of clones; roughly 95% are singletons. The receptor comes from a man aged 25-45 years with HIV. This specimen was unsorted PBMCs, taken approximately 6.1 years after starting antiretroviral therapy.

The CDR3 sequence is CASLSDREAHYGYTF. The CDR3 DNA reads as TGTGCCAGCTTATCCGACCGCGAGGCCCACTATGGCTACACCTTC. The rearrangement joins TRBV5-7 to TRBJ1-2, with D uncertain. TRBV5-7 is noted as an ORF with a role that remains uncertain. CDR3 size: 15 residues. Trimming took off 7 bases at V and 3 bases at J, with 19 bases between the two ends.